These 15 T cell receptor beta chains were sequenced from one sample in a study of CXCR3-negative and CXCR3-positive naive CD8 T cells. Study-level points and caveats: CXCR3-expressing naive cells carried TRB CDR3s more hydrophobic than those of CXCR3-negative naive cells.

The antigens for these receptors are not known. In preparing the TRB cDNA libraries, 5' RACE with UMI labels was used. TCRdb processed the 5' RACE reads again and assigns one entry to each CDR3 protein, with no DNA. The data show 80,000 to 100,000 distinct CDR3 sequences, and the top ten clones hold under 0.95%. Input material: naive CXCR3+ CD8+ T cells from blood. Subset indicated: CD45RO-CCR7+CD27+CD95- naive CD8+ T cells expressing CXCR3 (TNR3+). These receptors were taken from a human donor in good health. Some clones in this sample may be carry-over from other donors' samples.

The genes are TRBV20-1 and TRBJ2-1; TCRdb names TRBD1, which stays unverified in the absence of DNA. CDR3 length: 17 residues. CDR1 is DFQATT and CDR2 is SNEGSKA in the germline V gene (reference sequence). The CDR3 sequence is CSARDRVGGPLYNEQFF.

V is TRBV5-1 and J is TRBJ2-5; with no DNA, the TCRdb D assignment of TRBD1 cannot be verified. Germline V gene data show CDR1 as SGHRS and CDR2 as YFSETQ. The CDR3 sequence is 14 residues long. CDR3 sequence: CASSSDRDTDDQYF.

The V gene is TRBV27, the J gene TRBJ2-7; the TRBD1 assignment by TCRdb is unverifiable without DNA. Germline V gene data show CDR1 as MNHEY and CDR2 as SMNVEV (reference sequence). The CDR3 totals 14 residues. This CDR3 is CASHPGGQGYEQYF.

The CDR3 reads CASSYPSFEQHF. The chain uses TRBV6-2 or TRBV6-3 and TRBJ2-7. The CDR3 runs to 12 residues. From germline, CDR1 is MNHEY and CDR2 SVGEGT.

The chain employs TRBV4-1 and TRBJ1-1; no DNA is available, so the TRBD1 call from TCRdb remains unchecked. Germline loops: CDR1 MGHRA, CDR2 YSYEKL. CDR3 length equals 15 residues. The CDR3 loop is CASSQADLDRGEAFF.

V and J are TRBV6-9 and TRBJ2-1; the D gene TCRdb calls, TRBD1, cannot be checked with no DNA. The length of the CDR3 is 11 residues. The V gene's germline CDR1 is MNHGY and CDR2 SVAAGI. CDR3 sequence: CATPRRGFKFF.

V and J are TRBV4-3 and TRBJ2-7; TCRdb gives TRBD2 as the D gene, but with no DNA this cannot be confirmed. Germline CDR1 is LGHNA and CDR2 is YSLEER. The length of the CDR3 is 14 residues. The CDR3 here is CASRSRDCHYEQYF.

The V call is TRBV5-6, the J call TRBJ2-1; TCRdb indicates TRBD1, and absent DNA this call remains unverified. The germline V gene encodes CDR1 SGHDT and CDR2 YYEEEE. This CDR3 region has 12 residues. The CDR3 here is CASSPGGQEQFF.

The J gene is TRBJ2-6, the V gene TRBV29-1; TCRdb selects TRBD2, and the lack of DNA leaves this call unchecked. Germline V gives CDR1 SQVTM, CDR2 ANQGSEA. This CDR3 is 17 amino acids long. CDR3 region: CSVEAALVNSGANVLTF.

The chain recombines TRBV14 with TRBJ2-3; checking the TCRdb D call of TRBD1 is not possible without DNA. Germline CDR1 reads SGHDN; CDR2 reads FVKESK. The CDR3 loop spans 16 amino acids. This chain's CDR3 is CASSQDIGVSTDTQYF.

This chain links TRBV5-1 with TRBJ1-1; lacking DNA, the TRBD1 call made by TCRdb goes unchecked. The V gene's germline CDR1 is SGHRS and CDR2 YFSETQ. The CDR3 length is 14 residues. The CDR3 loop reads CASSFSDRNTEAFF.

The chain carries TRBV6-5 and TRBJ2-3; TCRdb picks TRBD1, but there is no DNA to check that call. The CDR3 spans 17 residues. The V gene's germline CDR1 is MNHEY and CDR2 SVGAGI. Here the CDR3 reads CASSYSKRGAYADTQYF.

The V gene is TRBV28, the J gene TRBJ1-5; TCRdb returns TRBD1, unconfirmable since there is no DNA. The CDR3 runs 16 residues. Per the germline V gene, CDR1 is MDHEN and CDR2 is SYDVKM. CDR3 region: CASSPVRARSNQPQHF.

The genes are TRBV28 and TRBJ2-7; TCRdb selects TRBD1, and the lack of DNA leaves this call unchecked. The CDR3 has 15 amino acids. CDR1 and CDR2 from the germline V gene are MDHEN and SYDVKM. The CDR3 loop reads CASSTDAGTDFEQYF.

The chain is built from TRBV15 and TRBJ2-1; TCRdb reports TRBD2, a call that lacks DNA to check it against. Germline lookup yields CDR1 LNHNV and CDR2 YYDKDF (reference sequence). The CDR3 totals 18 residues. CDR3 region: CATSRAWGLAGVHNEQFF.